This T cell receptor (beta chain) was documented in a study of blood T cell repertoires in COVID-19. Germline values: CDR1 SGHVS, CDR2 FNYEAQ. Trimming removed 2 bases at V and 5 bases at J, with 10 bases between. The CDR3 is made up of 14 amino acids. Libraries were prepared by immunoSEQ multiplex PCR; TCRdb keeps only in-frame clonotypes and omits some of them. The repertoire holds about 670,000 clones, with 85% to 90% as singletons. The sequence was obtained from a woman between 18 and 29 years old with acute or convalescent COVID-19. Sequenced sample: peripheral blood. V is TRBV7-6 and J is TRBJ2-1; TRBD1 is a possible D gene (6 bases). The CDR3 here is CASSLRWDNNEQFF. The CDR3 coding sequence is TGTGCCAGCAGCTTAAGATGGGACAACAATGAGCAGTTCTTC.